This TCR beta chain was captured by sequencing in a study of response to subunit inactivated influenza vaccine. Overall study findings and caveats: T cells newly recruited by each seasonal influenza vaccination are few, the authors suggested.

A note on this clonotype: The antigen is not known. This is likely a read error, given that the CDR3 carries no conserved phenylalanine or tryptophan at its end.

TCRdb fed the RT-PCR reads into MiXCR, producing one record per CDR3 protein. The table records 700,000 to 900,000 distinct CDR3 sequences, about 20% of them present only once. Germline CDR1 and CDR2: SQVTM and ANQGSEA. The CDR3 is 17 residues long. Trimming removed 0 bases from V and 8 bases from J; junction bases left unmatched: 9. This sequence was found in a man over 45 who received an inactivated influenza vaccine. The sample here was PBMCs from blood, taken 5 days after vaccination. This rearrangement joins TRBV29-1 to TRBJ2-1, with 14 bases that match TRBD2. The CDR3 coding sequence is TGCAGCGTTGAAGAACCGGGACTAGCGGGAGACCACTATGAGCAGTTCATC. Translating it yields CSVEEPGLAGDHYEQFI.